These 27 T cell receptor beta chains were all obtained from the same sample, sequenced in a study of shared clonotypes between healthy human individuals. Profiled with immunoSEQ multiplex PCR; TCRdb holds only in-frame clones, not every one. The sample has some 2 million clones, about 95% seen once; the top ten hold around 1.1%. The naive CD8 fraction comprised CD45RO-negative cells positively selected for CCR7 and excluded terminally differentiated effector memory CD45RA+ cells. The sample comprised naive CD8+ T cells sorted from blood. The receptors come from a man younger than 35 in good health.

This rearrangement joins TRBV4-2 to TRBJ1-5, with 7 nucleotides matching TRBD1. CDR3 length: 16 amino acids. Losses at the gene ends were 1 base for V and 5 bases for J; bases not matched to a gene: 8. The germline V gene has CDR1 LGHNA and CDR2 YNFKEQ. The CDR3 coding sequence is TGTGCCAGCAGCCAAGCCACCGGGACAGTACATCAGCCCCAGCATTTT. Translating gives CASSQATGTVHQPQHF.

The V call is TRBV10-1, the J call TRBJ2-3; D may match TRBD1 or TRBD2 (5 bases each). Deletions cut 0 bases from V and 3 bases from J, with 7 bases between. Germline-derived CDR1 and CDR2 are WNHNN and SYGVQD (reference sequence). The CDR3 sequence is 14 residues long. DNA of the CDR3: TGCGCCAGCAGTGAGTCGTGGGGGACAGATACGCAGTATTTT. It translates to CASSESWGTDTQYF.

This clone was picked up one time. The chain has TRBV21-1 and TRBJ1-1; TRBD1 reflects the table's D call only, with no check against the DNA. TRBV21-1 is tagged as a pseudogene. The CDR3 runs to 15 residues. The DNA of the CDR3 is TGTGCCAGCAGCACAGGGCTCCCTCCGAACACTGAAGCTTTCTTT. Encoded protein: CASSTGLPPNTEAFF.

The chain recombines TRBV5-4 with TRBJ2-7, with TRBD2 matching over 12 bases. The CDR3 consists of 15 residues. Germline loops: CDR1 SGHNT, CDR2 YYREEE (reference sequence). With 4 bases clipped from V and 5 bases from J, the junction kept 7 bases outside the gene matches. The CDR3 spells CASSRGLAGPDEQYF. The CDR3 region has the DNA TGTGCCAGCAGCCGCGGACTAGCGGGACCGGACGAGCAGTACTTC.

The rearrangement joins TRBV7-9 to TRBJ1-4; tentative D call: TRBD1 (5 bases). Deletions cut 0 bases from V and 5 bases from J, with 13 bases between. This CDR3 has 16 amino acids. Germline V gene sequence: CDR1 SEHNR, CDR2 FQNEAQ (reference sequence). CDR3 DNA: TGTGCCAGCAGCTTAGCCCCAGGGACCGTAAATGAAAAACTGTTTTTT. Its protein is CASSLAPGTVNEKLFF.

The rearrangement joins TRBV28 to TRBJ2-3, with unresolved D. The germline CDR1 and CDR2 sequences are MDHEN and SYDVKM. This CDR3 is 16 amino acids long. The V gene lost 8 bases and the J gene lost 0 bases, with 18 bases spanning the gap. For the CDR3, the DNA is TGTGCCAGCGGCTTGAAGGAGACGGCTAGCACAGATACGCAGTATTTT. Translated, it gives CASGLKETASTDTQYF.

The genes are TRBV9 and TRBJ2-7; tentative D call: TRBD2 (5 bases). V lost 6 bases, J lost 5 bases, and 18 bases lay in between. Germline CDR1 reads SGDLS; CDR2 reads YYNGEE. CDR3 length: 14 residues. The chain's CDR3 is CASTPYPGSHEQYF. Written as DNA, the CDR3 is TGTGCCAGCACCCCATATCCGGGATCCCACGAGCAGTACTTC.

This rearrangement joins TRBV5-1 to TRBJ2-7; D is possibly TRBD1 (6 bases). The CDR3 is made up of 15 amino acids. The V end lost 0 bases, the J end lost 7 bases, and 17 bases lay between the germline ends. Germline CDR1 and CDR2: SGHRS and YFSETQ. The CDR3 spells CASSLDDYPTGEQYF. CDR3 DNA sequence: TGCGCCAGCAGCTTGGATGACTACCCCACAGGGGAGCAGTACTTC.

The chain uses TRBV27 and TRBJ1-4; TRBD1 matches 9 bases. Germline V gene sequence: CDR1 MNHEY, CDR2 SMNVEV (reference sequence). V lost 5 bases, J lost 4 bases, and 8 bases stayed unmatched. The CDR3 has 16 amino acids. The CDR3 sequence is CASSTGQGPINEKLFF. CDR3 DNA: TGTGCCAGCAGTACGGGACAGGGACCTATTAATGAAAAACTGTTTTTT.

Of note for this clone: The sample holds other DNA sequences that translate to the same CDR3. The chain combines TRBV9 with TRBJ2-7; no clear D gene. Per germline, CDR1 SGDLS and CDR2 YYNGEE. This CDR3 contains 14 residues. Trimming stripped 2 bases from V and 0 bases from J, with 9 bases between. CDR3 amino acids: CASSVAASSYEQYF. CDR3 DNA sequence: TGTGCCAGCAGCGTGGCCGCGAGCTCCTACGAGCAGTACTTC. Using reference TRBV9 and TRBJ2-7 for the parts outside the CDR3, the full variable domain is DSGVTQTPKHLITATGQRVTLRCSPRSGDLSVYWYQQSLDQGLQFLIQYYNGEERAKGNILERFSAQQFPDLHSELNLSSLELGDSALYFCASSVAASSYEQYFGPGTRLTVT.

The chain combines TRBV4-1 with TRBJ2-7, with D perhaps matching TRBD2 (6 bases). This CDR3 is built from 16 residues. Trimming stripped 1 base from V and 5 bases from J, with 18 bases between. CDR1 is MGHRA and CDR2 is YSYEKL in the germline V gene. The CDR3 DNA sequence: TGCGCCAGCAGCCAAGTGGCGGGCGGGGAAGGGGACGAGCAGTACTTC. Protein sequence: CASSQVAGGEGDEQYF.

The V gene is TRBV4-3, the J gene TRBJ2-1; 9 nucleotides line up with TRBD2. Germline CDR1 and CDR2: LGHNA and YSLEER. Unmatched junction bases numbered 5, after V lost 0 bases and J lost 8 bases. The CDR3 sequence is 15 residues long. CDR3: CASSQEASGIYEQFF. Here the CDR3 DNA reads TGCGCCAGCAGCCAAGAGGCTAGCGGGATCTATGAGCAGTTCTTC.

The J gene is TRBJ2-1, the V gene TRBV4-3; D gene unclear. V lost 3 bases and J lost 0, with 9 bases in between. Per germline, CDR1 LGHNA and CDR2 YSLEER. CDR3 size: 15 residues. The CDR3 sequence: CASSHLATSYNEQFF. The CDR3 region has the DNA TGCGCCAGCAGCCACTTAGCAACCTCCTACAATGAGCAGTTCTTC.

The CDR3 reads CASSSRLHSNQPQHF. In DNA, the CDR3 is TGTGCCAGCAGTTCACGACTGCATAGCAATCAGCCCCAGCATTTT. The gene calls are TRBV13 and TRBJ1-5, with unresolved D. Germline CDR1 reads PRHDT; CDR2 reads FYEKMQ (reference sequence). The V gene lost 6 bases and the J gene lost 0 bases, with 12 bases spanning the gap. The CDR3 loop spans 15 amino acids.

Written as DNA, the CDR3 is TGTGCCAGCATTCGGACAGGTGACTATAATTCACCCCTCCACTTT. Protein product: CASIRTGDYNSPLHF. The chain employs TRBV6-1 and TRBJ1-6, with 7 positions matching TRBD1. CDR1 is MNHNS and CDR2 is SASEGT in the germline V gene. The J segment lost 3 bases and the V segment lost 7 bases, leaving 6 bases of the junction unmatched. This CDR3 has 15 amino acids.

V and J are TRBV25-1 and TRBJ2-1; 7 bases map to TRBD2. Germline loops: CDR1 MGHDK, CDR2 SYGVNS. The CDR3 is made up of 15 amino acids. V was clipped by 6 bases and J by 7 bases; unmatched bases: 12. This CDR3 reads CASSEGLAATNEQFF. For the CDR3, the DNA is TGTGCCAGCAGCGAAGGGCTAGCGGCTACAAATGAGCAGTTCTTC. Full variable domain (outside the CDR3, taken from reference TRBV25-1 and TRBJ2-1): EADIYQTPRYLVIGTGKKITLECSQTMGHDKMYWYQQDPGMELHLIHYSYGVNSTEKGDLSSESTVSRIRTEHFPLTLESARPSHTSQYLCASSEGLAATNEQFFGPGTRLTVL.

The rearrangement links TRBV7-6 to TRBJ1-5; TRBD1 agrees at 7 bases. Trimming took 5 bases from V and 6 from J; bases not matched to a gene: 4. Germline CDR1 is SGHVS and CDR2 is FNYEAQ. The CDR3 is 13 amino acids. CDR3: CASSRQGGQPQHF. The CDR3 DNA reads as TGTGCCAGCAGCCGACAGGGTGGTCAGCCCCAGCATTTT.

V is TRBV10-3 and J is TRBJ1-1, with 8 positions matching TRBD1. CDR1 is ENHRY, CDR2 SYGVKD, per germline. The trim removed 3 bases at V and 2 bases at J, leaving 5 bases unmatched. CDR3 length equals 15 residues. CDR3 region: CAISEGDRRNTEAFF. The CDR3 DNA sequence: TGTGCCATCAGTGAAGGGGACAGGAGAAACACTGAAGCTTTCTTT.

A note on this clone: The sample has other DNA sequences that encode this CDR3 too. The V call is TRBV9, the J call TRBJ2-7; no clear D gene. From germline, CDR1 is SGDLS and CDR2 YYNGEE. This CDR3 has 13 amino acids. V was pared by 0 bases and J by 4 bases, with 8 bases between. CDR3 sequence: CASSVGQTYEQYF. DNA for the CDR3: TGTGCCAGCAGCGTAGGCCAGACATACGAGCAGTACTTC. Full variable domain (outside the CDR3, taken from reference TRBV9 and TRBJ2-7): DSGVTQTPKHLITATGQRVTLRCSPRSGDLSVYWYQQSLDQGLQFLIQYYNGEERAKGNILERFSAQQFPDLHSELNLSSLELGDSALYFCASSVGQTYEQYFGPGTRLTVT.

The V gene is TRBV4-1, the J gene TRBJ2-7; D is perhaps TRBD2 (5 bases). Trimming took off 4 bases at V and 3 bases at J, with 16 bases between the two ends. Looked up from germline, CDR1 is MGHRA and CDR2 is YSYEKL. The CDR3 spans 15 residues. CDR3 loop: CASSPGVMGDYEQYF. CDR3 DNA sequence: TGCGCCAGCAGCCCCGGTGTTATGGGAGACTACGAGCAGTACTTC.

This clone was detected a few times. This rearrangement joins TRBV7-9 to TRBJ1-5; D gene uncertain. This CDR3 spans 15 amino acids. The V gene lost 5 bases and the J gene lost 0 bases, with 11 bases spanning the gap. Per germline, CDR1 SEHNR and CDR2 FQNEAQ (reference sequence). CDR3 nucleotide sequence: TGTGCCAGCAGCAATGCCGACGGTAGCAATCAGCCCCAGCATTTT. Encoded protein: CASSNADGSNQPQHF. The full variable domain, in which reference TRBV7-9 and TRBJ1-5 provide the parts outside the CDR3, is DTGVSQNPRHKITKRGQNVTFRCDPISEHNRLYWYRQTLGQGPEFLTYFQNEAQLEKSRLLSDRFSAERPKGSFSTLEIQRTEQGDSAMYLCASSNADGSNQPQHFGDGTRLSIL.

The chain is built from TRBV4-1 and TRBJ2-7; D possibly corresponds to TRBD2 (6 bases). The CDR3 covers 15 residues. CDR1 and CDR2 from the germline V gene are MGHRA and YSYEKL. The V end lost 4 bases, the J end lost 3 bases, and 16 bases lay between the germline ends. The CDR3 region has the DNA TGCGCCAGCAGCCGCGGGACTGCCGGACTCTACGAGCAGTACTTC. Translation: CASSRGTAGLYEQYF.

This clone was recorded only once. The rearrangement joins TRBV27 to TRBJ2-3; TRBD1 is a possible D gene (7 bases). This CDR3 contains 15 residues. Germline CDR1 is MNHEY and CDR2 is SMNVEV (reference sequence). Deletions cut 8 bases from V and 6 bases from J, with 21 bases between. Here the CDR3 reads CASARGAVYWDTQYF. CDR3 sequence (DNA): TGTGCCAGCGCCAGGGGGGCGGTTTATTGGGATACGCAGTATTTT.

The CDR3 sequence is CASSLGTSGLSYNEQFF. Written as DNA, the CDR3 is TGTGCCAGCAGCTTAGGGACTAGCGGCCTCTCCTACAATGAGCAGTTCTTC. V is TRBV11-2 and J is TRBJ2-1; 10 bases align to TRBD2. V lost 1 base, J lost 0 bases, and 3 bases stayed unmatched. This CDR3 is built from 17 residues. Germline CDR1 and CDR2: SGHAT and FQNNGV.

This chain links TRBV4-2 with TRBJ1-4; D uncertain. Trimming took 2 bases from V and 4 from J, leaving 14 bases between them. Germline V gene data show CDR1 as LGHNA and CDR2 as YNFKEQ. The CDR3 has 16 amino acids. Written as DNA, the CDR3 is TGTGCCAGCAGCCAAAGCTTAGGTGGTAATAATGAAAAACTGTTTTTT. Residues: CASSQSLGGNNEKLFF.

The gene calls are TRBV27 and TRBJ1-2, with D perhaps TRBD1 (6 bases). From germline, CDR1 is MNHEY and CDR2 SMNVEV (reference sequence). The CDR3 runs 14 residues. The V and J ends lost 5 bases and 6 bases respectively, with 16 bases between them. CDR3 residues: CASSLLDSRDGYTF. The CDR3 DNA reads as TGTGCCAGCAGTCTCTTGGACAGCCGGGATGGCTACACCTTC.

As regards this clone: The DNA is left out, because the CDR3 cannot be placed on it with certainty; the CDR3 is given as TCRdb lists it. The genes are TRBV25-1 and TRBJ1-1. CDR1 and CDR2 (germline): MGHDK, SYGVNS. The CDR3 length equals 17 residues, ends included. CDR3 protein: CVPAVSFREGPNTEAFF.